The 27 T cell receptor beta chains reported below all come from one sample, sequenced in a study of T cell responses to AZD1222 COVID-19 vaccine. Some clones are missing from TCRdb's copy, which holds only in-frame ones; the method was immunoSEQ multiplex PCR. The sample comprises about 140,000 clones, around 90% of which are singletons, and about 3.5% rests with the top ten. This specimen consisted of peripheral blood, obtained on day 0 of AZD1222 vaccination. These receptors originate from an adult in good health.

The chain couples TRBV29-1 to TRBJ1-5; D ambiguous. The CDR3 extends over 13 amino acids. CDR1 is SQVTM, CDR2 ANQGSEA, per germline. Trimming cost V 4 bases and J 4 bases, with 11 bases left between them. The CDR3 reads CSVGSAVNQPQHF. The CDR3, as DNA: TGCAGCGTTGGAAGTGCAGTAAATCAGCCCCAGCATTTT.

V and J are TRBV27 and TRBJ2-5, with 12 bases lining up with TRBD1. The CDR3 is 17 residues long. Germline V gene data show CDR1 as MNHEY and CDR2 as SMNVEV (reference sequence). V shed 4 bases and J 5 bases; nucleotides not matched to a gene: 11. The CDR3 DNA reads TGTGCCAGCAGTTCGGTGGGGACAGGGGGCGACTCGGAGACCCAGTACTTC. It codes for CASSSVGTGGDSETQYF.

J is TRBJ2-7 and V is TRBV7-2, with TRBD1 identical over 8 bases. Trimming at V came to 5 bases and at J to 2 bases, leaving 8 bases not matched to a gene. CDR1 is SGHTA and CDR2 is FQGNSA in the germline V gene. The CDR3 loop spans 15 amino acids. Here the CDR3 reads CASSIGQGLPYEQYF. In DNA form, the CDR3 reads TGTGCCAGCAGCATCGGACAGGGTCTCCCCTACGAGCAGTACTTC. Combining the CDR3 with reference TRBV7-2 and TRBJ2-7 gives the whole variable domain GAGVSQSPSNKVTEKGKDVELRCDPISGHTALYWYRQSLGQGLEFLIYFQGNSAPDKSGLPSDRFSAERTGGSVSTLTIQRTQQEDSAVYLCASSIGQGLPYEQYFGPGTRLTVT.

CDR3 in amino acids: CSGGVDTEAFF. The CDR3 DNA is TGCAGTGGGGGGGTGGACACTGAAGCTTTCTTT. The V and J genes are TRBV20-1 and TRBJ1-1, with D maybe TRBD1 (5 bases). Germline values: CDR1 DFQATT, CDR2 SNEGSKA (reference sequence). The ends were cut back, 7 bases at V and 3 bases at J, with 9 bases in the middle. CDR3 length: 11 residues.

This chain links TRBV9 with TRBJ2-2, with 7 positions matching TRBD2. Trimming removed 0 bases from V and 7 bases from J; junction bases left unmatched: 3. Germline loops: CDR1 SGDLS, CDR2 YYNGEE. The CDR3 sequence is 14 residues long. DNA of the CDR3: TGTGCCAGCAGCGTAGTTGGGGAGGGCGGGGAGCTGTTTTTT. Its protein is CASSVVGEGGELFF.

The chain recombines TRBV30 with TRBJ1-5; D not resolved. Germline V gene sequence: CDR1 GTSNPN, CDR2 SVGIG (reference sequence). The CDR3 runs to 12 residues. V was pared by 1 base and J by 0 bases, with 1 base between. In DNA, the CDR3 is TGTGCCTGGAGTGGTAGCAATCAGCCCCAGCATTTT. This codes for CAWSGSNQPQHF.

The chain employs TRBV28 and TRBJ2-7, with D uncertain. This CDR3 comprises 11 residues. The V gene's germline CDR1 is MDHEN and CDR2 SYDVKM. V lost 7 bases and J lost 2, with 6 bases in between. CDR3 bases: TGTGCCAGCATTACCACCTACGAGCAGTACTTC. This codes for CASITTYEQYF.

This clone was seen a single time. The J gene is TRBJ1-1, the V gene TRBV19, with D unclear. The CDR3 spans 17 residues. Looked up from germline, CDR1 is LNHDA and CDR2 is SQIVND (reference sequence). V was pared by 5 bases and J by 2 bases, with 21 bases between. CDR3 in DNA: TGTGCCAGTAGTCTTCGAATTTTAGGAGAGTATAACACTGAAGCTTTCTTT. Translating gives CASSLRILGEYNTEAFF.

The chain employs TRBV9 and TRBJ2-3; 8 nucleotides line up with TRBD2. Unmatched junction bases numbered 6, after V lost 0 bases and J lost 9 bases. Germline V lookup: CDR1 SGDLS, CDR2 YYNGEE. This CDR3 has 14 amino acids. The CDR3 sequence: CASSVGNSGATQYF. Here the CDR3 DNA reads TGTGCCAGCAGCGTAGGGAATAGCGGGGCCACGCAGTATTTT.

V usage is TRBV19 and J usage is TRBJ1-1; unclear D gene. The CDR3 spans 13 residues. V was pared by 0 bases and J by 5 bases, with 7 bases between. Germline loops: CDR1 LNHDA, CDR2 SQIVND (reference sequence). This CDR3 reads CASSIDIQTEAFF. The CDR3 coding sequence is TGTGCCAGTAGTATAGATATTCAGACTGAAGCTTTCTTT.

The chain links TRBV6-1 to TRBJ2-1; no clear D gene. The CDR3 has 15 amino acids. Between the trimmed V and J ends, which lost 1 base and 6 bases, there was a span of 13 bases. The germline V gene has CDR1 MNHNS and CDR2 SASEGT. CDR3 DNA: TGTGCCAGCAGTGAAGAGTTCACAGTTATCAATGAGCAGTTCTTC. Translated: CASSEEFTVINEQFF.

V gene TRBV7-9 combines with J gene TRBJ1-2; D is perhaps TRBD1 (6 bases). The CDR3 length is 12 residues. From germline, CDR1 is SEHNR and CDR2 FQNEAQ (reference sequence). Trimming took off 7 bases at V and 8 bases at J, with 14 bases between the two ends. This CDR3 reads CASTTRGGGYTF. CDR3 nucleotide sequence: TGTGCCAGCACCACCCGTGGGGGCGGCTACACCTTC.

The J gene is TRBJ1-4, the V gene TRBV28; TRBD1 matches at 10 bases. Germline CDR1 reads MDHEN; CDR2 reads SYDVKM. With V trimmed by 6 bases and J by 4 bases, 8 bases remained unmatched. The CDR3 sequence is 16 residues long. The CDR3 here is CASRARGTGVNEKLFF. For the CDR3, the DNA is TGTGCCAGCAGGGCGAGAGGGACAGGGGTTAATGAAAAACTGTTTTTT.

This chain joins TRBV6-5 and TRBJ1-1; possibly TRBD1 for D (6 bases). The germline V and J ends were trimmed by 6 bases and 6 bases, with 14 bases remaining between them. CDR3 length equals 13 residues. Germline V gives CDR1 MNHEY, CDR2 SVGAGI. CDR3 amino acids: CASRSRGGSEAFF. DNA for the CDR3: TGTGCCAGCAGATCTAGGGGGGGGTCTGAAGCTTTCTTT.

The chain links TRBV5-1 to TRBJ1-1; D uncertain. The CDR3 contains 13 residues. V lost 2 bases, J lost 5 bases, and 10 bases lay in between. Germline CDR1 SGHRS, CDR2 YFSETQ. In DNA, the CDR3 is TGCGCCAGCAGCTTCGACACCGTGACTGAAGCTTTCTTT. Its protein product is CASSFDTVTEAFF.

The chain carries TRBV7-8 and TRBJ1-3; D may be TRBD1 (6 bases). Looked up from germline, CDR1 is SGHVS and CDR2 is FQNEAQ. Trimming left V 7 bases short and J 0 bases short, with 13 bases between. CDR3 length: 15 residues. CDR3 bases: TGTGCCAGCACCCTAAGGACAGCCTCTGGAAACACCATATATTTT. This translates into CASTLRTASGNTIYF.

CDR3 protein: CASSSGLAGGTDTQYF. In DNA form, the CDR3 reads TGTGCCAGCAGCTCTGGACTAGCGGGAGGTACAGATACGCAGTATTTT. The chain couples TRBV7-2 to TRBJ2-3; 14 bases match TRBD2. This CDR3 has 16 amino acids. The germline V gene encodes CDR1 SGHTA and CDR2 FQGNSA. J was trimmed by 3 bases and V by 4 bases; bases with no gene match: 3. Variable domain in full (rest from reference TRBV7-2 and TRBJ2-3): GAGVSQSPSNKVTEKGKDVELRCDPISGHTALYWYRQSLGQGLEFLIYFQGNSAPDKSGLPSDRFSAERTGGSVSTLTIQRTQQEDSAVYLCASSSGLAGGTDTQYFGPGTRLTVL.

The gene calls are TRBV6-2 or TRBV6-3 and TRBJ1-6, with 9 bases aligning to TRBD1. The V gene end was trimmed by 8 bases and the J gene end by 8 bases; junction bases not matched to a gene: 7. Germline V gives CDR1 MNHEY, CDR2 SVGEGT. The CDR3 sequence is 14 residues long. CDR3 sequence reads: CASRRGQGYSPLHF. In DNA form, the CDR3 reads TGTGCCAGCCGCCGGGGACAGGGATATTCACCCCTCCACTTT.

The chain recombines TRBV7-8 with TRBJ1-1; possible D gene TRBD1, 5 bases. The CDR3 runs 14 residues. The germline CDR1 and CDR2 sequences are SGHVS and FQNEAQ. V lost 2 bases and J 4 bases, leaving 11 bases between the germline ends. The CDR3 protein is CASSLTGRTTEAFF. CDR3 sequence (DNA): TGTGCCAGCAGCTTAACGGGACGGACCACTGAAGCTTTCTTT.

The CDR3 nucleotides are TGTGCCAGCAGCCTAGGACAGGGGGCCCGAGGGTACCAAGAGACCCAGTACTTC. This codes for CASSLGQGARGYQETQYF. V is TRBV7-8 and J is TRBJ2-5; 11 bases agree with TRBD1. J lost 0 bases, V lost 5 bases, and 11 bases had no gene match. Germline V lookup: CDR1 SGHVS, CDR2 FQNEAQ. There are 18 residues in the CDR3.

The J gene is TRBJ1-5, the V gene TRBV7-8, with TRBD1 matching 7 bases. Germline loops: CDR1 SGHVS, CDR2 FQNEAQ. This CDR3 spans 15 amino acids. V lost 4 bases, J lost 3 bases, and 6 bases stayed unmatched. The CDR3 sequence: CASSSTGTVNQPQHF. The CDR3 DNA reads TGTGCCAGCAGCTCCACAGGGACAGTCAATCAGCCCCAGCATTTT. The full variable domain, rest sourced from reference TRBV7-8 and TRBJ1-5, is GAGVSQSPRYKVAKRGQDVALRCDPISGHVSLFWYQQALGQGPEFLTYFQNEAQLDKSGLPSDRFFAERPEGSVSTLKIQRTQQEDSAVYLCASSSTGTVNQPQHFGDGTRLSIL.

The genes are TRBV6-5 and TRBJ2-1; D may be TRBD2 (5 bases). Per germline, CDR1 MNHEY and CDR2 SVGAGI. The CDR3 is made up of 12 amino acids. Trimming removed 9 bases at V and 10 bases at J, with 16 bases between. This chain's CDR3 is CASSDSSQEQFF. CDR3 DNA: TGTGCCAGTTCGGACTCCTCACAGGAGCAGTTCTTC.

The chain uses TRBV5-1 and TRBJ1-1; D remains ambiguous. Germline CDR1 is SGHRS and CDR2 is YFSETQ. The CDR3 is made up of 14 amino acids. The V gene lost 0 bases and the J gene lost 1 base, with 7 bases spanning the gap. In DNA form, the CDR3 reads TGCGCCAGCAGCTTGGTTGAGGGGAACACTGAAGCTTTCTTT. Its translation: CASSLVEGNTEAFF.

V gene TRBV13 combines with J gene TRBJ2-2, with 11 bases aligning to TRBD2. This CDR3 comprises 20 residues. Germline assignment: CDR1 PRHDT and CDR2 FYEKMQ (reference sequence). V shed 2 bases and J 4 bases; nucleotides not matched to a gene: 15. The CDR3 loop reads CASSLYTRTSGRGVTGELFF. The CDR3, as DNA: TGTGCCAGCAGCTTATACACCCGGACTAGCGGGCGAGGAGTCACCGGGGAGCTGTTTTTT.

The CDR3 nucleotides are TGTGCCAGCAGTTCCCGACAGGGGCAGTACTTC. Protein: CASSSRQGQYF. The genes are TRBV6-5 and TRBJ2-7, with TRBD1 matching over 7 bases. The V segment lost 4 bases and the J segment 9 bases; nucleotides outside the gene matches: 3. Germline V lookup: CDR1 MNHEY, CDR2 SVGAGI. This CDR3 has 11 amino acids.

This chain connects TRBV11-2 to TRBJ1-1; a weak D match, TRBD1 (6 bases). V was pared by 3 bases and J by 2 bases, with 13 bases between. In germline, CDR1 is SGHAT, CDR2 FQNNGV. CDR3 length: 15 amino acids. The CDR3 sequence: CASSFNTGINTEAFF. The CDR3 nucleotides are TGTGCCAGCAGCTTTAACACAGGGATAAACACTGAAGCTTTCTTT.

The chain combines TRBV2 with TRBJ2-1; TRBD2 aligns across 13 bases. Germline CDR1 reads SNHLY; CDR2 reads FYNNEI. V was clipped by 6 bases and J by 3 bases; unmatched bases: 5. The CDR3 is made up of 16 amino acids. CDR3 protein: CASRLLAGGIYNEQFF. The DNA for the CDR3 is TGTGCCAGCAGGTTACTAGCGGGAGGGATCTACAATGAGCAGTTCTTC. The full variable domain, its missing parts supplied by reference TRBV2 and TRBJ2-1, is EPEVTQTPSHQVTQMGQEVILRCVPISNHLYFYWYRQILGQKVEFLVSFYNNEISEKSEIFDDQFSVERPDGSNFTLKIRSTKLEDSAMYFCASRLLAGGIYNEQFFGPGTRLTVL.